This T cell receptor (beta chain) was found in a study of blood T cell repertoires in COVID-19. Across the study: Some COVID-19 samples were acute and others convalescent; all came from the United States, Italy and Spain.

The CDR3 is 14 amino acids. Trimming stripped 5 bases from V and 1 base from J, with 11 bases between. In germline, CDR1 is SGHTS, CDR2 YDEGEE. This study enrolled people aged roughly 18 to 89 from about 26 US geographic areas. Participants were placed into cohorts based on the clinical history they reported. Original processing notes: From reference gene primer amplification, estimates of nucleated cell counts were derived. The data were produced by immunoSEQ multiplex PCR, yet TCRdb's version contains in-frame clones alone and is incomplete. V, J and clone size were drawn from that table, and D and trimming were deduced from the DNA. The repertoire holds a few hundred thousand clones, with 80% to 90% as singletons.

The source is a woman aged 18-29 years in a cohort exposed to, infected with or recovered from COVID-19 (not recorded which). The gene calls are TRBV5-8 and TRBJ2-3; D is undetermined. Material for sequencing was PBMCs or T cells enriched from blood (not recorded which). Written as DNA, the CDR3 is TGTGCCAGCAGTTCCGAGATAGGCACAGATACGCAGTATTTT. Its translation: CASSSEIGTDTQYF.